This TCR beta chain stems from a study of patients and donors after allogeneic stem cell transplantation. The CDR3 has 14 amino acids. V was shortened by 6 bases and J by 0 bases, with 8 bases between the two germline ends. Germline V gives CDR1 MDHEN, CDR2 SYDVKM. TCRdb used MiXCR to reprocess the RT-PCR reads, holding one entry per CDR3 protein. The sample yields tens of thousands of distinct CDR3 sequences, 6.5% to 10% seen once. At least ten counts were recorded for this clonotype. The chain combines TRBV28 with TRBJ1-4; D remains ambiguous. This clonotype was sampled from a human donor who was either an allogeneic HSCT recipient or a stem cell or donor lymphocyte infusion donor (not recorded which). It is not recorded whose cells these are; they may come from a transplant donor. The sequencing input was blood, either unsorted or a sorted T cell fraction (not recorded which). DNA of the CDR3: TGTGCCAGCAGCTCACGGACAACTAATGAAAAACTGTTTTTT. Translating gives CASSSRTTNEKLFF.